Shown below are 24 T cell receptor beta chains from a single sample sequenced in a study of control samples from healthy donors and cancer patients. Here immunoSEQ multiplex PCR was the method, and the copy in TCRdb shows in-frame clones only, minus some. The sample lists 120,000 or so clones; 75% to 95% were seen once. Sequenced sample: blood. These receptors were obtained from a man between 18 and 35 years old in good health.

V and J are TRBV18 and TRBJ1-2; D gene ambiguous. V shed 4 bases and J shed 4 bases, with 13 bases lying between them. Germline CDR1 reads KGHSH; CDR2 reads LQKENI. The CDR3 totals 14 residues. CDR3 coding DNA: TGTGCCAGCTCACTAAAGACACCGATCTATGGCTACACCTTC. This sequence encodes CASSLKTPIYGYTF.

The rearrangement links TRBV24-1 to TRBJ2-3, with D unresolved. Germline V gene data show CDR1 as KGHDR and CDR2 as SFDVKD. The length of the CDR3 is 14 residues. Trimming pared 3 bases from V and 1 base from J, leaving 7 bases between. The CDR3, as DNA: TGTGCCACCAGTGATCCGTACCGCACAGATACGCAGTATTTT. Encoded protein: CATSDPYRTDTQYF.

The chain couples TRBV19 to TRBJ2-3, with 9 bases matching TRBD1. Trimming at V came to 4 bases and at J to 8 bases, leaving 10 bases not matched to a gene. CDR3 length: 15 amino acids. In germline, CDR1 is LNHDA, CDR2 SQIVND (reference sequence). The CDR3 DNA sequence: TGTGCCAGTAGTAGTCCCGGGACAGGGACTGCTACGCAGTATTTT. Encoded protein: CASSSPGTGTATQYF.

The genes are TRBV9 and TRBJ2-3, with TRBD2 matching 8 bases. V gave up 3 bases and J gave up 1 base; unmatched junction bases: 4. Germline lookup yields CDR1 SGDLS and CDR2 YYNGEE. The CDR3 loop spans 15 amino acids. Written as DNA, the CDR3 is TGTGCCAGCAGCGGAGGTAGCGGGGGCACAGATACGCAGTATTTT. Encoded protein: CASSGGSGGTDTQYF.

Of note for this clone: The identical CDR3 is also encoded by other nucleotide sequences in the sample. V is TRBV5-5 and J is TRBJ1-5; D unclear. The ends were cut back, 4 bases at V and 3 bases at J, with 8 bases in the middle. Per germline, CDR1 SGHKS and CDR2 YYEKEE (reference sequence). This CDR3 has 13 residues. CDR3 sequence (DNA): TGTGCCAGCAGCCCGGGCCCCAATCAGCCCCAGCATTTT. It encodes CASSPGPNQPQHF.

Only a few counts were recorded for this clone. The rearrangement links TRBV6-5 to TRBJ1-5; D is uncertain. Germline V gene lookup returns CDR1 MNHEY and CDR2 SVGAGI. V shed 7 bases and J shed 5 bases, with 9 bases lying between them. The CDR3 is 12 residues long. The CDR3 loop reads CASNPRDQPQHF. CDR3 bases: TGTGCCAGCAACCCGAGGGATCAGCCCCAGCATTTT.

The genes are TRBV28 and TRBJ1-1, with D hard to call. Germline V gene data show CDR1 as MDHEN and CDR2 as SYDVKM. Deletions cut 5 bases from V and 5 bases from J, with 12 bases between. This CDR3 spans 13 amino acids. This chain's CDR3 is CASSTTLRTEAFF. In DNA form, the CDR3 reads TGTGCCAGCAGTACGACCCTTAGGACTGAAGCTTTCTTT.

J is TRBJ1-1 and V is TRBV18; 9 nucleotides match TRBD1. CDR1 is KGHSH and CDR2 is LQKENI in the germline V gene. CDR3 length: 18 amino acids. The V gene end was trimmed by 2 bases and the J gene end by 1 base; junction bases not matched to a gene: 11. Written as DNA, the CDR3 is TGTGCCAGCTCACCATTGGACAGGGGTTTTTATCGGAACACTGAAGCTTTCTTT. Translating gives CASSPLDRGFYRNTEAFF.

CDR3 sequence reads: CASSIGYRGRIATNEKLFF. The CDR3 DNA sequence: TGTGCCAGTAGTATTGGGTACAGGGGCCGCATTGCAACTAATGAAAAACTGTTTTTT. This sequence joins TRBV19 and TRBJ1-4, with 7 bases aligning to TRBD1. CDR3 length: 19 residues. The V gene's germline CDR1 is LNHDA and CDR2 SQIVND (reference sequence). Germline trimming cut 3 bases from V and 0 bases from J; bases unmatched to any gene: 13.

This chain uses TRBV7-9 with TRBJ2-7, with TRBD2 matching over 14 bases. The CDR3 loop spans 18 amino acids. V shed 5 bases, J shed 0 bases, and the junction held 9 bases outside the gene matches. The V gene's germline CDR1 is SEHNR and CDR2 FQNEAQ (reference sequence). The CDR3 DNA sequence: TGTGCCAGCAGCGTCGGGACTAGCGGGGGAGCGAGCTCCTACGAGCAGTACTTC. This gives the protein CASSVGTSGGASSYEQYF. The complete variable domain, with remaining parts taken from reference TRBV7-9 and TRBJ2-7, reads DTGVSQNPRHKITKRGQNVTFRCDPISEHNRLYWYRQTLGQGPEFLTYFQNEAQLEKSRLLSDRFSAERPKGSFSTLEIQRTEQGDSAMYLCASSVGTSGGASSYEQYFGPGTRLTVT.

This clone showed up just a few times. V is TRBV6-4 and J is TRBJ2-1; D is unresolved. CDR1 is MRHNA, CDR2 SNTAGT, per germline. V dropped 2 bases and J dropped 3 bases, with 8 bases sitting between them. The CDR3 consists of 14 residues. Here the CDR3 reads CASSDRADYNEQFF. The CDR3 DNA follows: TGTGCCAGCAGTGACCGAGCAGACTACAATGAGCAGTTCTTC.

The rearrangement uses TRBV30 and TRBJ1-6; tentative D call: TRBD1 (5 bases). V was shortened by 5 bases and J by 11 bases, with 16 bases between the two germline ends. This CDR3 spans 13 amino acids. CDR1 and CDR2 from the germline V gene are GTSNPN and SVGIG (reference sequence). The CDR3 is CAWRRQGGPPLHF. CDR3 bases: TGTGCCTGGCGTCGGCAGGGTGGTCCACCCCTCCACTTT.

The CDR3 spells CASSPGGGELFF. Written as DNA, the CDR3 is TGCGCCAGCAGCCCGGGGGGCGGGGAACTGTTTTTT. The J gene is TRBJ1-4, the V gene TRBV5-1, with TRBD1 as a possible D gene (6 bases). From germline, CDR1 is SGHRS and CDR2 YFSETQ. The CDR3 is made up of 12 amino acids. V was clipped by 4 bases and J by 12 bases, with 13 bases between them. Full variable domain (outside the CDR3, taken from reference TRBV5-1 and TRBJ1-4): KAGVTQTPRYLIKTRGQQVTLSCSPISGHRSVSWYQQTPGQGLQFLFEYFSETQRNKGNFPGRFSGRQFSNSRSEMNVSTLELGDSALYLCASSPGGGELFFGSGTQLSVL.

The chain combines TRBV5-4 with TRBJ2-1; D is tentatively TRBD1 or TRBD2 (6 bases each). Trimming stripped 2 bases from V and 6 bases from J, with 15 bases between. This CDR3 has 15 amino acids. The germline gives CDR1 SGHNT, CDR2 YYREEE (reference sequence). The CDR3 bases are TGTGCCAGCAGCTTCAAAGGGGGGAACTTCAATGAGCAGTTCTTC. Protein: CASSFKGGNFNEQFF.

The chain carries TRBV5-1 and TRBJ2-5; TRBD1 matches 8 bases. The CDR3 has 14 amino acids. With V trimmed by 4 bases and J by 3 bases, 5 bases remained unmatched. Germline V gene lookup returns CDR1 SGHRS and CDR2 YFSETQ. The CDR3 sequence: CASSPRQGKETQYF. CDR3 coding DNA: TGCGCCAGCAGCCCTAGACAGGGGAAAGAGACCCAGTACTTC.

V is TRBV15 and J is TRBJ1-2; TRBD1 is a possible D gene (6 bases). Trimming cost V 5 bases and J 2 bases, with 15 bases left between them. The CDR3 has 15 amino acids. Germline values: CDR1 LNHNV, CDR2 YYDKDF (reference sequence). CDR3 sequence reads: CATSHRGLTNYGYTF. The CDR3, as DNA: TGTGCCACCAGCCACCGGGGGCTGACCAACTATGGCTACACCTTC. Supplemented by reference TRBV15 and TRBJ1-2, the full variable domain reads DAMVIQNPRYQVTQFGKPVTLSCSQTLNHNVMYWYQQKSSQAPKLLFHYYDKDFNNEADTPDNFQSRRPNTSFCFLDIRSPGLGDTAMYLCATSHRGLTNYGYTFGSGTRLTVV.

The chain is built from TRBV5-1 and TRBJ1-1, with D hard to call. The CDR3 is 13 residues long. Trimming removed 5 bases from V and 1 base from J, with 9 bases in between. Germline loops: CDR1 SGHRS, CDR2 YFSETQ. The CDR3 region is CASRGQWNTEAFF. The CDR3, as DNA: TGCGCCAGCAGGGGCCAGTGGAACACTGAAGCTTTCTTT.

The rearrangement uses TRBV5-1 and TRBJ1-4; D possibly corresponds to TRBD1 (6 bases). The CDR3 contains 14 residues. V gave up 4 bases and J gave up 6 bases, with 13 bases separating them. CDR1 is SGHRS, CDR2 YFSETQ, per germline. CDR3 region: CASSPGQFDEKLFF. CDR3 coding DNA: TGCGCCAGCAGCCCCGGACAGTTCGATGAAAAACTGTTTTTT.

This chain joins TRBV6-5 and TRBJ2-7; D is unresolved. Looked up from germline, CDR1 is MNHEY and CDR2 is SVGAGI. Deletions cut 10 bases from V and 0 bases from J, with 10 bases between. The CDR3 consists of 12 residues. The CDR3, as DNA: TGTGCCACAGACCGTGACTCCTACGAGCAGTACTTC. Residues: CATDRDSYEQYF.

V and J are TRBV30 and TRBJ1-2; D is unclear. V was pared by 5 bases and J by 5 bases, with 12 bases between. Germline lookup yields CDR1 GTSNPN and CDR2 SVGIG (reference sequence). CDR3 length: 12 residues. Here the CDR3 reads CAWDKDSYGYTF. As DNA, the CDR3 is TGTGCCTGGGACAAGGACTCTTATGGCTACACCTTC.

V is TRBV5-1 and J is TRBJ2-3; 8 nucleotides line up with TRBD2. The CDR3 contains 14 residues. Trimming removed 7 bases from V and 0 bases from J; junction bases left unmatched: 4. CDR1 and CDR2 (germline): SGHRS, YFSETQ. The CDR3 sequence: CASREGPSTDTQYF. In DNA form, the CDR3 reads TGCGCCAGCCGGGAGGGCCCTAGCACAGATACGCAGTATTTT.

The chain combines TRBV5-4 with TRBJ2-2, with 8 bases aligning to TRBD1. Per the germline V gene, CDR1 is SGHNT and CDR2 is YYREEE (reference sequence). This CDR3 has 18 residues. Unmatched junction bases numbered 7, after V lost 0 bases and J lost 0 bases. The CDR3 DNA sequence: TGTGCCAGCAGCTTGGAGTGGGGACAGGTCTCGAACACCGGGGAGCTGTTTTTT. Translating gives CASSLEWGQVSNTGELFF.

The gene calls are TRBV6-5 and TRBJ2-1, with a tentative D call TRBD1 (5 bases). Germline CDR1 reads MNHEY; CDR2 reads SVGAGI. CDR3 size: 13 residues. The V gene lost 0 bases and the J gene lost 10 bases, with 10 bases spanning the gap. The CDR3 coding sequence is TGTGCCAGCAGTTACTCTAGGGGATACGAGCAGTTCTTC. Translated: CASSYSRGYEQFF.

This chain connects TRBV7-3 to TRBJ2-1, with 7 bases identical to TRBD1. This CDR3 has 15 residues. CDR1 SGHTA and CDR2 FQGTGA come from the germline V gene. The trim removed 1 base at V and 5 bases at J, leaving 5 bases unmatched. CDR3 sequence reads: CASSLRGGRNNEQFF. The CDR3 nucleotides are TGTGCCAGCAGCTTAAGAGGGGGCCGGAACAATGAGCAGTTCTTC.